Listed below are T cell receptor beta chains from one sample, sequenced in a study of siplizumab effects on memory and regulatory T cells. Measured with immunoSEQ multiplex PCR; TCRdb has only the in-frame clones, and not every one. Of approximately 100,000 clones listed, about 93% are singletons. The source material was non-Treg CD4+ T cells sorted from blood. These receptors originate from a human donor in good health. CDR3s include the opening cysteine and the closing phenylalanine or tryptophan. A D gene is named only where the DNA matches it firmly. Clone size, where shown, is once, few, many, or a class for clones that have expanded.

v_call: TRBV9
clone_size: few
j_call: TRBJ2-2
d_call: TRBD2
cdr3_nt: TGTGCCAGCAGCTACGAGAGCGGGACTGCGAACACCGGGGAGCTGTTTTTT
cdr3_aa: CASSYESGTANTGELFF

v_call: TRBV2
clone_size: NA
j_call: TRBJ2-7
d_call: NA
cdr3_nt: TGTGCCAGCGGAGGGCCCTTCCACCCCGAGCAGTACTTC
cdr3_aa: CASGGPFHPEQYF

v_call: TRBV19
clone_size: NA
j_call: TRBJ1-2
d_call: TRBD1
cdr3_nt: TGTGCCAGTCGGATGACAGGGGCCCCTCCCCAATTGGGCTACACCTTC
cdr3_aa: CASRMTGAPPQLGYTF

v_call: TRBV5-5
clone_size: NA
j_call: TRBJ1-2
d_call: TRBD1
cdr3_nt: TGTGCCAGCAGCTCGCGGACAGGGGGCCACTATGGCTACACCTTC
cdr3_aa: CASSSRTGGHYGYTF

v_call: TRBV7-2
clone_size: NA
j_call: TRBJ1-6
d_call: NA
cdr3_nt: TGTGCCAGCAGCTTAGTATCTAGCCCCTATAATTCACCCCTCCACTTT
cdr3_aa: CASSLVSSPYNSPLHF

v_call: TRBV6-1
clone_size: NA
j_call: TRBJ2-2
d_call: NA
cdr3_nt: TGTGCCAGCAGGAAACAGGGAGCGAACACCGGGGAGCTGTTTTTT
cdr3_aa: CASRKQGANTGELFF

v_call: TRBV5-4
clone_size: NA
j_call: TRBJ2-1
d_call: TRBD2
cdr3_nt: TGTGCCAGCAGCTTAAATAGCGGGATAAATGAGCAGTTCTTC
cdr3_aa: CASSLNSGINEQFF

v_call: TRBV4-1
clone_size: NA
j_call: TRBJ2-1
d_call: TRBD2
cdr3_nt: TGCGCCAGCAGCCAAGGGTTGCTGAGGCGGGAGGATATCCATGAGCAGTTCTTC
cdr3_aa: CASSQGLLRREDIHEQFF

v_call: TRBV18
clone_size: NA
j_call: TRBJ2-7
d_call: TRBD2
cdr3_nt: TGTGCCAGCTCACCAGGACTAGCGGGAAGAGCTGGCGAGCAGTACTTC
cdr3_aa: CASSPGLAGRAGEQYF

v_call: TRBV5-1
clone_size: NA
j_call: TRBJ2-6
d_call: TRBD1
cdr3_nt: TGCGCCAGCAGCTTAACGACAGGGGCTGGGGCCAACGTCCTGACTTTC
cdr3_aa: CASSLTTGAGANVLTF

v_call: TRBV27
clone_size: once
j_call: TRBJ2-3
d_call: NA
cdr3_nt: TGTGCCAGCAGTCCAACCTTCACAGATACGCAGTATTTT
cdr3_aa: CASSPTFTDTQYF

v_call: TRBV4-2
clone_size: NA
j_call: TRBJ1-2
d_call: TRBD1
cdr3_nt: TGTGCCAGCAGCCAATCCGACAGGGTCTATGGCTACACCTTC
cdr3_aa: CASSQSDRVYGYTF

v_call: TRBV27
clone_size: NA
j_call: TRBJ2-4
d_call: NA
cdr3_nt: TGTGCCAGCAGTCCAACCCCATATTTAGCCAAAAACATTCAGTACTTC
cdr3_aa: CASSPTPYLAKNIQYF

v_call: TRBV9
clone_size: NA
j_call: TRBJ1-3
d_call: NA
cdr3_nt: TGTGCCAGCAGCGTAGGACCGGGGGCGGGAAACACCATATATTTT
cdr3_aa: CASSVGPGAGNTIYF

v_call: TRBV5-8
clone_size: NA
j_call: TRBJ1-4
d_call: TRBD1
cdr3_nt: TGTGCCAGCAGCTTAAGTGGACAGGGCTCTAATGAAAAACTGTTTTTT
cdr3_aa: CASSLSGQGSNEKLFF

v_call: TRBV2
clone_size: NA
j_call: TRBJ2-2
d_call: TRBD2
cdr3_nt: TGTGCCACCCAGCGGGGACCAGACACCGGGGAGCTGTTTTTT
cdr3_aa: CATQRGPDTGELFF

v_call: TRBV5-1
clone_size: NA
j_call: TRBJ2-2
d_call: TRBD2
cdr3_nt: TGCGCCAGCAGCAGGACTAGCGGGGTGGCGAACACCGGGGAGCTGTTTTTT
cdr3_aa: CASSRTSGVANTGELFF

v_call: TRBV30
clone_size: NA
j_call: TRBJ1-5
d_call: TRBD1
cdr3_nt: TGTGCCTGGAGCGGGACAGCTTTTAGCAATCAGCCCCAGCATTTT
cdr3_aa: CAWSGTAFSNQPQHF

v_call: TRBV30
clone_size: NA
j_call: TRBJ1-2
d_call: NA
cdr3_nt: TGTGCCTGGAGTGTACCACAGAACTATGGCTACACCTTC
cdr3_aa: CAWSVPQNYGYTF

v_call: TRBV5-1
clone_size: NA
j_call: TRBJ2-3
d_call: TRBD2
cdr3_nt: TGCGCCAGCAGCTCTACCGGGACTAGCGTGCAGTATTTT
cdr3_aa: CASSSTGTSVQYF

v_call: TRBV28
clone_size: NA
j_call: TRBJ1-5
d_call: NA
cdr3_nt: TGTGCCAGCAGCCTCGCGGGCGATTGGAGAGGCAATCAGCCCCAGCATTTT
cdr3_aa: CASSLAGDWRGNQPQHF

v_call: TRBV28
clone_size: once
j_call: TRBJ2-7
d_call: NA
cdr3_nt: TGTGCCAGCAGCCGAGGACGGATCTACGAGCAGTACTTC
cdr3_aa: CASSRGRIYEQYF